Sequencing of this T cell receptor beta chain was carried out in a study of T cell repertoires in cytomegalovirus infection. At the level of the study: Newly reported HLA-C-restricted and thoroughly characterized HLA-B-restricted CMV epitopes were employed. Indications of both CMV infection and matching HLA type were provided by public TCR beta signatures.

This clonotype has a handful of counts. Its antigen is still unknown. V shed 6 bases and J 0 bases; nucleotides not matched to a gene: 10. Germline V gene lookup returns CDR1 SGHTA and CDR2 FQGNSA. The CDR3 extends over 19 amino acids. TCRdb analysed the reads with MiXCR anew, one entry per CDR3 protein. The sample consists of about 47,000 distinct CDR3 sequences, 15% to 20% of them appearing once. This chain connects TRBV7-2 to TRBJ2-1; 14 bases are a match to TRBD2. The source material was CD8+ T cells from cultured PBMCs, sampled from culture after CMV antigen stimulation. The TCR was taken from a human donor in good health (CMV status not recorded). Some clones in this sample may be carry-over from other donors' samples. This CDR3 is CASSHFKGLAGDSYNEQFF. In nucleotides, the CDR3 is TGTGCCAGCAGTCATTTTAAGGGACTAGCGGGAGACTCCTACAATGAGCAGTTCTTC.